This TCR beta chain was sequenced for a study of CD8 T cells in Susac syndrome. Bulk CD8+ and CD4+ cells came from magnetic negative isolation; CD8+ TEMRA by FACS. Germline CDR1 SGHTA, CDR2 FQGNSA. This CDR3 spans 18 amino acids. Trimming took 4 bases from V and 5 from J; bases not matched to a gene: 11. Random hexamers were used to reverse transcribe about 0.5 to 1 ug of RNA. Using its own MiXCR run on the immunoSEQ multiplex PCR reads, TCRdb lists one record per CDR3 protein. The sample has roughly 50,000 distinct CDR3 sequences, 93% seen once. Sequenced sample: CD8+ T cells from PBMCs. The gene calls are TRBV7-2 and TRBJ2-1, with 13 bases identical to TRBD2. The sequence derives from a human donor in good health. The CDR3 DNA follows: TGTGCCAGCAGCTCGGGACTAGCGGGGCCCAAGGGTCACAATGAGCAGTTCTTC. Residues: CASSSGLAGPKGHNEQFF.